A selection of T cell receptor beta chains follows, all from one sample in a study of cytomegalovirus exposure and HLA in healthy donors. Produced via immunoSEQ multiplex PCR; TCRdb's table is partial and in-frame only. The repertoire table contains over 200,000 clones. The sample taken for sequencing was PBMCs. These receptors were obtained from a woman aged 25-40 years in good health and CMV-seropositive. Both conserved end residues are part of each CDR3. A D gene is named only where the DNA matches it firmly.

>TRBD1|TRBV29-1|TRBJ2-5
CSGGTGDTQYF
TGCAGCGGGGGGACAGGGGATACCCAGTACTTC
>-|TRBV6-6|TRBJ1-2
CASSPTGGYTF
TGTGCCAGCAGTCCGACCGGGGGCTACACCTTC
>-|TRBV5-5|TRBJ1-2
CASSPRQDSNGYTF
TGTGCCAGCAGCCCTAGACAGGATTCGAATGGCTACACCTTC
>TRBD2|TRBV9|TRBJ2-1
CASSATLAYHLNEQFF
TGTGCCAGCAGCGCCACACTAGCGTACCATCTCAATGAGCAGTTCTTC
>TRBD1|TRBV7-9|TRBJ2-7
CASSWGQGPYEQYF
TGTGCCAGCAGCTGGGGACAGGGCCCCTACGAGCAGTACTTC
>-|TRBV19|TRBJ2-1
CASRGASSYNEQFF
TGTGCCAGTAGGGGGGCGAGCTCCTACAATGAGCAGTTCTTC
>-|TRBV7-2|TRBJ1-2
CASSLGPQTGWDGYTF
TGTGCCAGCAGCTTAGGTCCCCAGACAGGCTGGGATGGCTACACCTTC
>TRBD2|TRBV6-5|TRBJ2-2
CASRGTSGRVGELFF
TGTGCCAGCAGAGGGACTAGCGGGAGGGTCGGGGAGCTGTTTTTT
>TRBD2|TRBV29-1|TRBJ2-1
CSVEQDYTSGVYNEQFF
TGCAGCGTTGAGCAAGATTATACTAGCGGGGTCTACAATGAGCAGTTCTTC
>TRBD2|TRBV11-2|TRBJ2-7
CASSLTLERESYEQYF
TGTGCCAGCAGCTTAACGTTGGAGCGGGAGTCCTACGAGCAGTACTTC
>-|TRBV18|TRBJ1-1
CASSQGQNTEAFF
TGTGCCAGCTCCCAGGGACAGAACACTGAAGCTTTCTTT
>TRBD1|TRBV29-1|TRBJ2-5
CSVGGGRFQETQYF
TGCAGCGTTGGAGGGGGCCGTTTCCAAGAGACCCAGTACTTC